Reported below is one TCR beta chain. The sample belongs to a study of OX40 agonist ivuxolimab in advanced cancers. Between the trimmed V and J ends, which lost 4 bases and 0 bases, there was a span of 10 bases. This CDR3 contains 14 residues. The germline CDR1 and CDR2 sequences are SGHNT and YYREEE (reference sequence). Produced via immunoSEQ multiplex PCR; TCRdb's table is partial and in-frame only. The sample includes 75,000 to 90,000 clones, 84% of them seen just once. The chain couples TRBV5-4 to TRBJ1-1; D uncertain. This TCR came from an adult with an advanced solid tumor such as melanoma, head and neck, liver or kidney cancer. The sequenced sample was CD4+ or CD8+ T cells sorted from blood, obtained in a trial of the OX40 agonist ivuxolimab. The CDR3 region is CASSRGRLNTEAFF. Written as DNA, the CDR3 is TGTGCCAGCAGCCGAGGACGGTTGAACACTGAAGCTTTCTTT.